This TCR beta chain was documented in a study of blood T cell repertoires in COVID-19. The wider study: PBMCs, B-cell-depleted T cells, or T cells were the source of the cDNA or gDNA that made up the material.

Produced via immunoSEQ multiplex PCR; TCRdb's table is partial and in-frame only. Of some 530,000 clones in the sample, 80% to 90% were seen once. Enrollees, roughly 18 to 90 years old, lived in 24 US areas. Categorization into cohorts depended on clinical history that participants reported. What was sequenced was PBMCs or T cells enriched from blood (not recorded which). The receptor comes from a woman in her sixties who had recovered from COVID-19.

For the CDR3, the DNA is TGTGCCAGCAGTGAAGCTAGCGATCCCTACGAGCAGTACTTC. Protein product: CASSEASDPYEQYF. The V gene is TRBV2, the J gene TRBJ2-7, with D possibly TRBD2 on 5 matching bases. This CDR3 region has 14 residues. V was cut by 0 bases and J by 2 bases, with 8 bases left in between. In germline, CDR1 is SNHLY, CDR2 FYNNEI. Complete variable domain (other parts from reference TRBV2 and TRBJ2-7): EPEVTQTPSHQVTQMGQEVILRCVPISNHLYFYWYRQILGQKVEFLVSFYNNEISEKSEIFDDQFSVERPDGSNFTLKIRSTKLEDSAMYFCASSEASDPYEQYFGPGTRLTVT.